The 26 T cell receptor beta chains below come from one sample, sequenced in a study of technical replicates of blood from a handful of donors (dated by TCRdb to the late 2010s). Library creation used the immunoSEQ multiplex PCR assay. Held by TCRdb, this immuneACCESS table contains in-frame sequences only and omits some clones. Under half of the omission traces to an unresolved V gene where checked; the cause of the rest is unknown. The sample table contains about 85,000 clones; only one count was recorded for around 94% of them. 0.38% of the sample comes from the top ten. The specimen sequenced was T cells isolated from PBMCs. The receptors were gathered from a human donor in good health.

This chain links TRBV5-1 with TRBJ2-7, with 12 bases identical to TRBD1. This CDR3 is 16 amino acids long. Germline V gene data show CDR1 as SGHRS and CDR2 as YFSETQ. V lost 3 bases, J lost 3 bases, and 7 bases stayed unmatched. The CDR3 region is CASSYSGQGAFYEQYF. The CDR3 bases are TGCGCCAGCAGCTATTCGGGACAGGGGGCCTTCTACGAGCAGTACTTC.

The genes are TRBV4-1 and TRBJ2-7, with D tentatively TRBD2 (6 bases). Germline CDR1 and CDR2: MGHRA and YSYEKL. The ends were cut back, 4 bases at V and 1 base at J, with 11 bases in the middle. The CDR3 is made up of 14 amino acids. The chain's CDR3 is CASSPRDSSYEQYF. The CDR3 DNA sequence: TGCGCCAGCAGCCCCCGGGACTCTTCCTACGAGCAGTACTTC.

J is TRBJ2-3 and V is TRBV7-2; D ambiguous. Between the trimmed V and J ends, which lost 3 bases and 3 bases, there was a span of 13 bases. CDR1 is SGHTA and CDR2 is FQGNSA in the germline V gene. The CDR3 length is 15 residues. The CDR3 region is CASSFLGLSTDTQYF. The CDR3 DNA sequence: TGTGCCAGCAGCTTTTTGGGCTTATCAACAGATACGCAGTATTTT.

The chain employs TRBV28 and TRBJ1-4; TRBD1 is a possible D gene (5 bases). Germline CDR1 MDHEN, CDR2 SYDVKM. Trimming pared 3 bases from V and 3 bases from J, leaving 8 bases between. This CDR3 has 14 amino acids. The CDR3 sequence: CASSFAGANEKLFF. In nucleotides, the CDR3 is TGTGCCAGCAGTTTTGCGGGGGCTAATGAAAAACTGTTTTTT.

The CDR3 DNA reads as TGTGCCTGGAGTGTACTGACGAACACCGGGGAGCTGTTTTTT. Amino acids: CAWSVLTNTGELFF. The chain combines TRBV30 with TRBJ2-2, with unresolved D. This CDR3 spans 14 amino acids. The germline CDR1 and CDR2 sequences are GTSNPN and SVGIG (reference sequence). Trimming removed 0 bases from V and 0 bases from J, with 5 bases in between.

V is TRBV11-3 and J is TRBJ1-1; no firm D call. Germline CDR1 and CDR2: SGHNT and YENEEA. Trimming pared 0 bases from V and 0 bases from J, leaving 8 bases between. The CDR3 runs to 15 residues. CDR3: CASSLDQVMNTEAFF. The CDR3 nucleotides are TGTGCCAGCAGCTTAGATCAGGTCATGAACACTGAAGCTTTCTTT.

The chain has TRBV29-1 and TRBJ1-2, with TRBD1 matching 10 bases. Trimming removed 8 bases from V and 6 bases from J; junction bases left unmatched: 6. This CDR3 has 12 residues. Looked up from germline, CDR1 is SQVTM and CDR2 is ANQGSEA. This chain's CDR3 is CSSRQGADGYTF. The CDR3 nucleotides read TGCAGCTCACGACAGGGGGCAGATGGCTACACCTTC.

The chain combines TRBV7-9 with TRBJ1-3, with 9 bases aligning to TRBD1. This CDR3 comprises 14 residues. The germline V gene encodes CDR1 SEHNR and CDR2 FQNEAQ (reference sequence). V was clipped by 5 bases and J by 3 bases; unmatched bases: 2. DNA for the CDR3: TGTGCCAGCAGCCAGGGACAGGGTGGAAACACCATATATTTT. Its translation: CASSQGQGGNTIYF.

The J gene is TRBJ2-7, the V gene TRBV6-1; 8 bases are a match to TRBD2. V was clipped by 1 base and J by 7 bases; unmatched bases: 9. Germline values: CDR1 MNHNS, CDR2 SASEGT. This CDR3 has 15 amino acids. CDR3 coding DNA: TGTGCCAGCAGTGAAGATCAGACGGGAGGGAGGGAGCAGTACTTC. Encoded protein: CASSEDQTGGREQYF.

The chain employs TRBV7-9 and TRBJ1-1; 8 bases match TRBD1. This CDR3 is built from 12 residues. Losses at the gene ends were 4 bases for V and 8 bases for J; bases not matched to a gene: 3. Per germline, CDR1 SEHNR and CDR2 FQNEAQ (reference sequence). The CDR3 bases are TGTGCCAGCAGCTCTCGACAGGGGGAAGCTTTCTTT. It codes for CASSSRQGEAFF.

The rearrangement links TRBV11-2 to TRBJ1-1; 7 bases are shared with TRBD1. The CDR3 totals 13 residues. Losses at the gene ends were 5 bases for V and 1 base for J; bases not matched to a gene: 1. Germline assignment: CDR1 SGHAT and CDR2 FQNNGV. This chain's CDR3 is CASSQGGNTEAFF. DNA of the CDR3: TGTGCCAGCAGCCAGGGGGGGAACACTGAAGCTTTCTTT.

The V call is TRBV7-8, the J call TRBJ2-5, with 9 bases that match TRBD1. The CDR3 sequence is 15 residues long. Germline V gene sequence: CDR1 SGHVS, CDR2 FQNEAQ. The junction had 8 bases not matched to a gene; V was cut back by 5 bases and J by 4 bases. The CDR3 here is CASSVRDRDVETQYF. In nucleotides, the CDR3 is TGTGCCAGCAGCGTCCGGGACAGGGACGTAGAGACCCAGTACTTC.

The gene calls are TRBV5-1 and TRBJ2-3; 14 nucleotides agree with TRBD2. V dropped 4 bases and J dropped 4; count of bases not matched to a gene: 8. CDR3 size: 17 residues. CDR1 is SGHRS and CDR2 is YFSETQ in the germline V gene. CDR3 residues: CASSPGTSGSLSDTQYF. The CDR3 nucleotides read TGCGCCAGCAGCCCAGGGACTAGCGGGAGTCTCTCAGATACGCAGTATTTT.

The rearrangement links TRBV2 to TRBJ2-7; TRBD2 matches at 9 bases. Germline V gives CDR1 SNHLY, CDR2 FYNNEI. The junction had 7 bases not matched to a gene; V was cut back by 8 bases and J by 2 bases. The CDR3 extends over 14 amino acids. CDR3 DNA sequence: TGTGCCAGCGGTGGGGCTAGCGGGACCTACGAGCAGTACTTC. Translated: CASGGASGTYEQYF.

The chain joins TRBV4-3 to TRBJ2-5, with 10 bases aligning to TRBD2. J lost 4 bases, V lost 0 bases, and 5 bases had no gene match. The germline CDR1 and CDR2 sequences are LGHNA and YSLEER. CDR3 length equals 16 residues. The CDR3 bases are TGCGCCAGCAGCCAAGATAAAAGCGGGAGGGCAGAGACCCAGTACTTC. Protein product: CASSQDKSGRAETQYF.

The genes are TRBV9 and TRBJ2-7; possibly TRBD1 for D (6 bases). This CDR3 is 16 amino acids long. Trimming took off 3 bases at V and 2 bases at J, with 18 bases between the two ends. CDR1 and CDR2 from the germline V gene are SGDLS and YYNGEE. The CDR3: CASSGHRWGPPYEQYF. CDR3 DNA sequence: TGTGCCAGCAGCGGGCACAGATGGGGGCCCCCCTACGAGCAGTACTTC.

The chain recombines TRBV7-8 with TRBJ2-7; 9 bases fit TRBD2. The CDR3 loop spans 15 amino acids. V was pared by 5 bases and J by 0 bases, with 5 bases of the junction left unmatched. The V gene's germline CDR1 is SGHVS and CDR2 FQNEAQ. CDR3 amino acids: CASSVPGLASYEQYF. The CDR3 DNA follows: TGTGCCAGCAGCGTGCCGGGACTAGCCTCCTACGAGCAGTACTTC.

CDR3 region: CSVGTRDSLNQPQHF. The CDR3 coding sequence is TGCAGCGTAGGGACCCGGGACTCCCTCAATCAGCCCCAGCATTTT. The chain couples TRBV29-1 to TRBJ1-5; possibly TRBD1 for D (5 bases). V lost 6 bases to trimming and J lost 3 bases, with 18 bases between them. Germline-derived CDR1 and CDR2 are SQVTM and ANQGSEA. This CDR3 is built from 15 residues.

The rearrangement links TRBV28 to TRBJ2-3; D is unclear. Germline values: CDR1 MDHEN, CDR2 SYDVKM. This CDR3 is built from 14 residues. V was cut by 3 bases and J by 2 bases, with 9 bases left in between. CDR3 in amino acids: CASSLSQITDTQYF. As DNA, the CDR3 is TGTGCCAGCAGTTTGTCACAGATCACAGATACGCAGTATTTT.

The V and J genes are TRBV6-6 and TRBJ1-1; no definite D call. Trimming stripped 0 bases from V and 0 bases from J, with 8 bases between. Germline V gene data show CDR1 as MNHNY and CDR2 as SVGAGI (reference sequence). This CDR3 spans 15 amino acids. The CDR3 nucleotides read TGTGCCAGCAGTTACTCTCGCAACATGAACACTGAAGCTTTCTTT. Amino acid sequence: CASSYSRNMNTEAFF.

The CDR3 region has the DNA TGCGCCAGCAGCTTGGGCGCGGGAGGATGGGACGAGCAGTACTTC. Its translation: CASSLGAGGWDEQYF. The chain carries TRBV5-1 and TRBJ2-7; 8 nucleotides align to TRBD2. Trimming removed 0 bases from V and 5 bases from J; junction bases left unmatched: 7. CDR1 SGHRS and CDR2 YFSETQ come from the germline V gene. CDR3 size: 15 residues.

The J gene is TRBJ2-1, the V gene TRBV20-1; D is undetermined. Trimming shortened V by 2 bases and J by 6 bases, and 5 bases separated the two germline ends. From germline, CDR1 is DFQATT and CDR2 SNEGSKA (reference sequence). The CDR3 runs 11 residues. This chain's CDR3 is CSARYSNEQFF. CDR3 bases: TGCAGTGCTAGATATAGCAATGAGCAGTTCTTC.

The chain recombines TRBV6-1 with TRBJ2-3; D remains unclear. Germline-derived CDR1 and CDR2 are MNHNS and SASEGT. The V end was cut by 10 bases, the J end by 3 bases, with 17 bases between. The CDR3 loop spans 14 amino acids. CDR3 sequence (DNA): TGTGCCATTAGATTCGCGATGCAAACAGATACGCAGTATTTT. Translating gives CAIRFAMQTDTQYF.

The chain combines TRBV28 with TRBJ1-2; TRBD1 agrees at 8 bases. CDR1 is MDHEN and CDR2 is SYDVKM in the germline V gene. This CDR3 is built from 13 residues. Trimming at V came to 11 bases and at J to 2 bases, leaving 7 bases not matched to a gene. In DNA, the CDR3 is TGTGCCGCAGGGGGCCCCATAAACTATGGCTACACCTTC. This codes for CAAGGPINYGYTF.

This clone was observed a single time. The rearrangement links TRBV5-6 to TRBJ1-5; tentative D call: TRBD1 (5 bases). Germline CDR1 and CDR2: SGHDT and YYEEEE. CDR3 length: 14 residues. The V end was cut by 4 bases, the J end by 6 bases, with 14 bases between. This CDR3 is CASSDTGNAQPQHF. CDR3 DNA: TGTGCCAGCAGCGACACAGGTAATGCTCAGCCCCAGCATTTT.

In DNA form, the CDR3 reads TGTGCCAGCAGTGAATCCTTGAATCAGCCCCAGCATTTT. Translating it yields CASSESLNQPQHF. The chain has TRBV2 and TRBJ1-5; D unclear. The CDR3 is 13 residues long. Between the trimmed V and J ends, which lost 2 bases and 4 bases, there was a span of 6 bases. CDR1 SNHLY and CDR2 FYNNEI come from the germline V gene.